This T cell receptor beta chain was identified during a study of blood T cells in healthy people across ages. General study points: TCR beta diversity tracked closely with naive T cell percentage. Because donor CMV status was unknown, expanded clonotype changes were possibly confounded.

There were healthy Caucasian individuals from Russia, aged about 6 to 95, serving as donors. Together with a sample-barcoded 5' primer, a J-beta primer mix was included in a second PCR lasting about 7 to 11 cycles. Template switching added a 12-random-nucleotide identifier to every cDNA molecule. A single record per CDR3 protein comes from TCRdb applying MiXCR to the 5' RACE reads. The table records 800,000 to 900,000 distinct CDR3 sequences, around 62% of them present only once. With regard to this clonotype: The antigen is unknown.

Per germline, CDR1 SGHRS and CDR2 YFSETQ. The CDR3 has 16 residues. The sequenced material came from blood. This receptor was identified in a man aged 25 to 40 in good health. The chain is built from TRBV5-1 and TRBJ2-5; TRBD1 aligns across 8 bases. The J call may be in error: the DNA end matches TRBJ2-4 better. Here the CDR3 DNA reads TGCGCCAGCAGCCCCGGTTGGGTGACAGGGGAAAACATTCAGTACTTC. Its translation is CASSPGWVTGENIQYF.